The 21 T cell receptor beta chains reported below all come from one sample, sequenced in a study of shared clonotypes between healthy human individuals. The data were produced by immunoSEQ multiplex PCR, yet TCRdb's version contains in-frame clones alone and is incomplete. This sample has about 1.5 million clones, with around 98% found just once. Sequenced input: naive CD4+ T cells sorted from blood. The subset denotes: CD45RA+ positively selected. These receptors were obtained from a man aged 30-40 years in good health.

This sequence joins TRBV5-6 and TRBJ1-1; D gene unclear. With 4 bases removed from V and 10 bases from J, the gap between germline ends came to 14 bases. CDR1 and CDR2 (germline): SGHDT, YYEEEE. The CDR3 is made up of 12 amino acids. CDR3 loop: CASSRATLTAFF. In DNA, the CDR3 is TGTGCCAGCAGCCGGGCAACACTGACAGCTTTCTTT.

The chain couples TRBV19 to TRBJ2-3; 9 bases map to TRBD1. CDR3 length: 14 residues. Trimming took 6 bases from V and 5 from J; bases not matched to a gene: 6. Germline V gene lookup returns CDR1 LNHDA and CDR2 SQIVND (reference sequence). The CDR3 sequence: CASRVRDREDTQYF. The CDR3 nucleotides read TGTGCCAGTAGAGTCCGGGACAGGGAAGATACGCAGTATTTT.

The V gene is TRBV14, the J gene TRBJ1-2; TRBD1 is a possible D gene (6 bases). Germline loops: CDR1 SGHDN, CDR2 FVKESK. The CDR3 consists of 13 residues. Trimming removed 4 bases at V and 4 bases at J, with 10 bases between. The CDR3 coding sequence is TGTGCCAGCAGCCTACAGGGTTCCTATGGCTACACCTTC. Translating it yields CASSLQGSYGYTF.

The chain combines TRBV15 with TRBJ1-2; TRBD1 matches at 10 bases. Germline CDR1 is LNHNV and CDR2 is YYDKDF (reference sequence). J lost 10 bases, V lost 5 bases, and 10 bases had no gene match. The CDR3 is 14 residues long. CDR3 bases: TGTGCCACCAGCGCGAGACAGGGGGCGCAGGACTACACCTTC. This codes for CATSARQGAQDYTF.

The gene calls are TRBV11-2 and TRBJ2-7; D is ambiguous. In germline, CDR1 is SGHAT, CDR2 FQNNGV. The CDR3 is 16 residues long. The V end lost 5 bases, the J end lost 0 bases, and 17 bases lay between the germline ends. The CDR3 here is CASSPTLAASSYEQYF. The CDR3 region has the DNA TGTGCCAGCAGCCCAACCTTAGCAGCAAGCTCCTACGAGCAGTACTTC.

V gene TRBV9 combines with J gene TRBJ2-3; no clear D. CDR1 is SGDLS and CDR2 is YYNGEE in the germline V gene. The V and J ends lost 0 bases and 2 bases respectively, with 7 bases between them. This CDR3 region has 14 residues. CDR3 protein: CASSVDVDTDTQYF. The CDR3 nucleotides are TGTGCCAGCAGCGTAGACGTTGACACAGATACGCAGTATTTT.

The chain links TRBV29-1 to TRBJ2-2, with 9 bases aligning to TRBD2. The V segment lost 6 bases and the J segment 1 base; nucleotides outside the gene matches: 6. Germline-derived CDR1 and CDR2 are SQVTM and ANQGSEA. The CDR3 is made up of 15 amino acids. The CDR3 loop is CSVLLTSGNTGELFF. The CDR3 DNA reads TGCAGCGTCCTACTGACTAGCGGGAACACCGGGGAGCTGTTTTTT.

CDR3 in amino acids: CASSRLIDREHYGYTF. CDR3 sequence (DNA): TGCGCCAGCAGCCGGCTTATCGACAGGGAGCACTATGGCTACACCTTC. V and J are TRBV5-1 and TRBJ1-2, with TRBD1 identical over 7 bases. V lost 4 bases, J lost 3 bases, and 12 bases stayed unmatched. CDR1 and CDR2 from the germline V gene are SGHRS and YFSETQ. The CDR3 totals 16 residues.

The sample holds one count of this clone. The chain uses TRBV13 and TRBJ1-2; TRBD1 is a possible D gene (6 bases). V lost 3 bases, J lost 5 bases, and 10 bases lay in between. Germline V gene data show CDR1 as PRHDT and CDR2 as FYEKMQ (reference sequence). CDR3 length equals 13 residues. CDR3 residues: CASSFGQSYGYTF. In DNA, the CDR3 is TGTGCCAGCAGCTTTGGACAGTCGTATGGCTACACCTTC.

This clone was recorded once. V is TRBV2 and J is TRBJ1-2; 8 bases line up with TRBD1. The V gene end was trimmed by 5 bases and the J gene end by 4 bases; junction bases not matched to a gene: 6. Germline lookup yields CDR1 SNHLY and CDR2 FYNNEI. This CDR3 spans 14 amino acids. In DNA form, the CDR3 reads TGTGCCAGCAGTCCCAGGGGGCCCCGCTATGGCTACACCTTC. It is translated as CASSPRGPRYGYTF.

J is TRBJ2-1 and V is TRBV11-2; 11 nucleotides align to TRBD1. CDR3 length: 15 residues. Per the germline V gene, CDR1 is SGHAT and CDR2 is FQNNGV. The V and J ends lost 4 bases and 3 bases, in that order; junction bases with no gene match: 2. This chain's CDR3 is CASSSGTGGYNEQFF. CDR3 DNA sequence: TGTGCCAGCAGCTCTGGGACAGGGGGCTACAATGAGCAGTTCTTC.

The V call is TRBV6-1, the J call TRBJ2-5; 8 nucleotides align to TRBD1. CDR1 and CDR2 (germline): MNHNS, SASEGT. Trimming took 4 bases from V and 2 from J; bases not matched to a gene: 6. The CDR3 totals 15 residues. CDR3: CASSANRGNQETQYF. The CDR3 coding sequence is TGTGCCAGCAGTGCTAACAGGGGGAATCAAGAGACCCAGTACTTC.

The chain is built from TRBV5-1 and TRBJ2-1; 7 bases are a match to TRBD1. CDR1 SGHRS and CDR2 YFSETQ come from the germline V gene. This CDR3 is 15 amino acids long. The J segment lost 4 bases and the V segment lost 0 bases, leaving 4 bases of the junction unmatched. In DNA, the CDR3 is TGCGCCAGCAGCTTGGAGGGGGCGGATTACAATGAGCAGTTCTTC. Its protein product is CASSLEGADYNEQFF.

V usage is TRBV9 and J usage is TRBJ1-2; D is unresolved. Germline V lookup: CDR1 SGDLS, CDR2 YYNGEE. V lost 3 bases, J lost 3 bases, and 18 bases lay in between. The CDR3 has 16 residues. In DNA form, the CDR3 reads TGTGCCAGCAGCGAACAAGGTGGAGGGTTTGACTATGGCTACACCTTC. Its protein is CASSEQGGGFDYGYTF.

The chain uses TRBV5-3 and TRBJ2-3; maybe TRBD1 (5 bases). TRBV5-3 is an open reading frame whose function is uncertain. Trimming took 4 bases from V and 6 from J, leaving 18 bases between them. The CDR3 has 15 residues. The CDR3 protein is CARSQDSHEGDTQYF. CDR3 bases: TGTGCCAGAAGCCAAGACAGCCACGAAGGCGATACGCAGTATTTT.

This chain uses TRBV9 with TRBJ2-2; no reliable D call. This CDR3 region has 17 residues. V was clipped by 0 bases and J by 2 bases, with 14 bases between them. Germline CDR1 and CDR2: SGDLS and YYNGEE. CDR3 in amino acids: CASSVAGHPLNTGELFF. DNA for the CDR3: TGTGCCAGCAGCGTAGCTGGGCACCCTCTAAACACCGGGGAGCTGTTTTTT.

The V call is TRBV28, the J call TRBJ2-7; D not resolved. Germline V lookup: CDR1 MDHEN, CDR2 SYDVKM. V dropped 5 bases and J dropped 6 bases, with 20 bases sitting between them. The CDR3 is 15 residues long. The CDR3 nucleotides are TGTGCCAGCAGTCCCTGGGAAGGTTGGGCATCCGAGCAGTACTTC. Its translation is CASSPWEGWASEQYF. Filled out from reference TRBV28 and TRBJ2-7, the complete variable domain reads DVKVTQSSRYLVKRTGEKVFLECVQDMDHENMFWYRQDPGLGLRLIYFSYDVKMKEKGDIPEGYSVSREKKERFSLILESASTNQTSMYLCASSPWEGWASEQYFGPGTRLTVT.

This rearrangement joins TRBV4-3 to TRBJ2-1; TRBD2 might be the D (6 bases). CDR1 is LGHNA and CDR2 is YSLEER in the germline V gene. The CDR3 spans 16 residues. V lost 4 bases to trimming and J lost 1 base, with 14 bases between them. This CDR3 is CASSPSLGRSYNEQFF. The DNA of the CDR3 is TGCGCCAGCAGCCCCTCCCTCGGGAGATCCTACAATGAGCAGTTCTTC.

The chain joins TRBV6-6 to TRBJ2-1, with D perhaps given as TRBD1 or TRBD2 (5 bases each). Germline loops: CDR1 MNHNY, CDR2 SVGAGI (reference sequence). CDR3 length: 15 residues. The V end was cut by 5 bases, the J end by 3 bases, with 14 bases between. CDR3 residues: CASSPGTPLYNEQFF. CDR3 nucleotides: TGTGCCAGCAGTCCCGGGACGCCTCTCTACAATGAGCAGTTCTTC.

This clone has only one observation. The rearrangement joins TRBV19 to TRBJ1-3; 9 bases line up with TRBD1. The length of the CDR3 is 13 residues. With 6 bases clipped from V and 4 bases from J, the junction kept 1 base outside the gene matches. Germline-derived CDR1 and CDR2 are LNHDA and SQIVND (reference sequence). CDR3 sequence (DNA): TGTGCCAGTAGGACAGGGGGAGGAAACACCATATATTTT. Protein: CASRTGGGNTIYF.

This clone was seen once. The rearrangement joins TRBV28 to TRBJ2-3, with 12 bases lining up with TRBD2. CDR1 and CDR2 from the germline V gene are MDHEN and SYDVKM. This CDR3 has 15 amino acids. After removal of 4 bases from V and 4 bases from J, the junction contained 3 bases not matched to a gene. The CDR3 nucleotides are TGTGCCAGCAGTTCGGGACTAGCGGGCCCAGATACGCAGTATTTT. Translating gives CASSSGLAGPDTQYF.